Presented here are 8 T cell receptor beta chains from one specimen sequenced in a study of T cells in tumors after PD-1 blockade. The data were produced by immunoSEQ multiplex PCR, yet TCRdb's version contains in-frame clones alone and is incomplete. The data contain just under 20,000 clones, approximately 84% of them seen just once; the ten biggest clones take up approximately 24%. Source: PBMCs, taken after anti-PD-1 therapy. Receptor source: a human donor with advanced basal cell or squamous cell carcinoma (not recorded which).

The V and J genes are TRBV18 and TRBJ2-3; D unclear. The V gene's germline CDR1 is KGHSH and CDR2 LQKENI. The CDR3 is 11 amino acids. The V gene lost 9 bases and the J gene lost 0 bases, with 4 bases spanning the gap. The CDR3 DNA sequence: TGTGCCAGTCAGAGCACAGATACGCAGTATTTT. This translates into CASQSTDTQYF.

The CDR3 protein is CASSFDRGTSNEKLFF. The CDR3 nucleotides read TGTGCCAGCAGTTTCGACAGGGGGACCTCTAATGAAAAACTGTTTTTT. V usage is TRBV28 and J usage is TRBJ1-4; 9 bases align to TRBD1. Germline trimming cut 3 bases from V and 3 bases from J; bases unmatched to any gene: 5. Per the germline V gene, CDR1 is MDHEN and CDR2 is SYDVKM. CDR3 length: 16 amino acids. The variable domain in full, completed from reference TRBV28 and TRBJ1-4, reads DVKVTQSSRYLVKRTGEKVFLECVQDMDHENMFWYRQDPGLGLRLIYFSYDVKMKEKGDIPEGYSVSREKKERFSLILESASTNQTSMYLCASSFDRGTSNEKLFFGSGTQLSVL.

In DNA, the CDR3 is TGTGCCAGCAGCCCCCCCGACAGCCTTGAAGCTTTCTTT. Translated, it gives CASSPPDSLEAFF. The rearrangement uses TRBV9 and TRBJ1-1; maybe TRBD1 (5 bases). The CDR3 spans 13 residues. Germline values: CDR1 SGDLS, CDR2 YYNGEE. The V and J ends lost 4 bases and 7 bases respectively, with 14 bases between them. Combining the CDR3 with reference TRBV9 and TRBJ1-1 gives the whole variable domain DSGVTQTPKHLITATGQRVTLRCSPRSGDLSVYWYQQSLDQGLQFLIQYYNGEERAKGNILERFSAQQFPDLHSELNLSSLELGDSALYFCASSPPDSLEAFFGQGTRLTVV.

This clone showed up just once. CDR3 DNA sequence: TGCAGTGCTAGGGGCAACGGGGAGCTGTTTTTT. It is translated as CSARGNGELFF. The V and J genes are TRBV20-1 and TRBJ2-2; D uncertain. Germline V gene sequence: CDR1 DFQATT, CDR2 SNEGSKA (reference sequence). CDR3 length: 11 amino acids. V dropped 3 bases and J dropped 7 bases, with 6 bases sitting between them.

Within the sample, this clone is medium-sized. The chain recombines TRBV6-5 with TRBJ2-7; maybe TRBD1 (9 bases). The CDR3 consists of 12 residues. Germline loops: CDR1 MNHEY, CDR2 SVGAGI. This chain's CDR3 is CASGTGSYEQYF. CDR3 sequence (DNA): TGTGCTAGCGGGACAGGGTCATACGAGCAGTACTTC.

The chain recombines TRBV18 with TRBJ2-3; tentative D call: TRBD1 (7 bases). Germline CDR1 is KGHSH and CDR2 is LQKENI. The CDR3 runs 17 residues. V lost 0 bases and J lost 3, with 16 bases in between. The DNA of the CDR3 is TGTGCCAGCTCACCACCCCTAGTGACAGGGAGGACAGATACGCAGTATTTT. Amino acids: CASSPPLVTGRTDTQYF. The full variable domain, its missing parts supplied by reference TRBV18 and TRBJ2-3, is NAGVMQNPRHLVRRRGQEARLRCSPMKGHSHVYWYRQLPEEGLKFMVYLQKENIIDESGMPKERFSAEFPKEGPSILRIQQVVRGDSAAYFCASSPPLVTGRTDTQYFGPGTRLTVL.

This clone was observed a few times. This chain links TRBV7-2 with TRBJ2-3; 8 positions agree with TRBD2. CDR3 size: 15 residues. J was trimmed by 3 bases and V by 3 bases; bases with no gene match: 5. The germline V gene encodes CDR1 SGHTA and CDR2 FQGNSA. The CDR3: CASSFVSGRTDTQYF. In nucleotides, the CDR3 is TGTGCCAGCAGCTTTGTAAGCGGGAGAACAGATACGCAGTATTTT.

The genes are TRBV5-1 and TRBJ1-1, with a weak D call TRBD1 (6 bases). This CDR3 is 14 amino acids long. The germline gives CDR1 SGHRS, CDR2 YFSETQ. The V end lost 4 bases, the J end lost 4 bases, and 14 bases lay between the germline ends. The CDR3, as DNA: TGCGCCAGCAGCCCCGGCGGGGGCGGCACTGAAGCTTTCTTT. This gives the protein CASSPGGGGTEAFF.